One sample yielded the 20 T cell receptor beta chains listed below, sequenced in a study of tumor-infiltrating lymphocytes in oesophageal squamous cell carcinoma (dated by TCRdb to about 2016). Library prep was done by PCR. Sequencing relied on an Illumina HiSeq 2000. Starting from the raw public reads, TCRdb applied fastp trimming at Q25, assembled clones with MiXCR and retained in-frame beta chains. Every distinct CDR3 protein forms one entry, paired with its most common genes and DNA. For this sample the table gives some 10,000 distinct CDR3 sequences, of which about 64% were detected only once. The top ten clonotypes cover around a quarter of the sample. Sequencing was done on a sample of esophageal tumor tissue. The receptors come from a female donor with esophageal squamous cell carcinoma.

The count of this clonotype is one. This chain joins TRBV28 and TRBJ2-1; 12 bases agree with TRBD2. This CDR3 has 17 residues. V lost 7 bases, J lost 1 base, and 8 bases stayed unmatched. Germline CDR1 reads MDHEN; CDR2 reads SYDVKM. CDR3 region: CASTDGLAGWSYNEQFF. The CDR3 nucleotides read TGTGCCAGCACCGACGGACTAGCGGGATGGTCCTACAATGAGCAGTTCTTC.

This clonotype was seen ten or more times. CDR3 DNA sequence: TGCGCCAGCAGCTTGGACAGGAACACTGAAGCTTTCTTT. It specifies CASSLDRNTEAFF. V gene TRBV5-1 combines with J gene TRBJ1-1; D remains unclear. The CDR3 runs to 13 residues. The germline gives CDR1 SGHRS, CDR2 YFSETQ. The V end lost 0 bases, the J end lost 1 base, and 4 bases lay between the germline ends. The full variable domain, rest sourced from reference TRBV5-1 and TRBJ1-1, is KAGVTQTPRYLIKTRGQQVTLSCSPISGHRSVSWYQQTPGQGLQFLFEYFSETQRNKGNFPGRFSGRQFSNSRSEMNVSTLELGDSALYLCASSLDRNTEAFFGQGTRLTVV.

This clonotype was observed a few times. The chain uses TRBV5-1 and TRBJ1-1, with D perhaps TRBD1 (6 bases). Germline-derived CDR1 and CDR2 are SGHRS and YFSETQ. Trimming took off 0 bases at V and 1 base at J, with 7 bases between the two ends. CDR3 length equals 14 residues. The DNA of the CDR3 is TGCGCCAGCAGCTTGGGGGGGCAGAACACTGAAGCTTTCTTT. This codes for CASSLGGQNTEAFF.

The chain uses TRBV20-1 and TRBJ2-4; possibly TRBD2 for D (6 bases). The length of the CDR3 is 14 residues. Trimming left V 4 bases short and J 0 bases short, with 10 bases between. From germline, CDR1 is DFQATT and CDR2 SNEGSKA (reference sequence). The CDR3, as DNA: TGCAGTGCTAATGGAGGGGTAGCCAAAAACATTCAGTACTTC. This gives the protein CSANGGVAKNIQYF.

The V call is TRBV7-3, the J call TRBJ2-1; D perhaps matches TRBD2 (5 bases). The germline CDR1 and CDR2 sequences are SGHTA and FQGTGA. There are 13 residues in the CDR3. Trimming removed 0 bases at V and 11 bases at J, with 11 bases between. DNA for the CDR3: TGTGCCAGCAGCTTAACGAGGGATTTAAAGCAGTTCTTC. Residues: CASSLTRDLKQFF.

This clonotype was seen a single time. The chain couples TRBV25-1 to TRBJ2-5; no definite D call. The J call is doubtful: the DNA matches TRBJ2-4 better. CDR3 length equals 11 residues. Germline assignment: CDR1 MGHDK and CDR2 SYGVNS. CDR3 sequence: CASSERDIQYF. CDR3 DNA sequence: TGTGCCAGCAGTGAACGGGACATTCAGTACTTC.

There are a few counts of this clonotype. The chain carries TRBV5-6 and TRBJ2-5; D gene uncertain. Germline V CDR1 and CDR2: SGHDT, YYEEEE. Trimming stripped 0 bases from V and 5 bases from J, with 8 bases between. This CDR3 is built from 13 residues. The CDR3 region has the DNA TGTGCCAGCAGCTTGGGAAGATCTGAGACCCAGTACTTC. Translating it yields CASSLGRSETQYF.

The count of this clonotype is one. The rearrangement joins TRBV7-9 to TRBJ2-1, with D possibly being TRBD1 or TRBD2 (5 bases each). The J call is in doubt because the DNA end fits TRBJ2-7 better. CDR1 and CDR2 (germline): SEHNR, FQNEAQ (reference sequence). The CDR3 runs to 15 residues. CDR3 loop: CASSLGGGGSYEQYF. The CDR3 DNA reads TGTGCCAGCAGCTTAGGGGGTGGGGGAAGCTACGAGCAGTACTTC.

The chain carries TRBV7-9 and TRBJ1-5; D not resolved. V was pared by 4 bases and J by 2 bases, with 9 bases between. Germline V gives CDR1 SEHNR, CDR2 FQNEAQ (reference sequence). This CDR3 has 14 residues. For the CDR3, the DNA is TGTGCCAGCAGCTCGGACGCTCGCAATCAGCCCCAGCATTTT. It codes for CASSSDARNQPQHF.

The chain is built from TRBV7-9 and TRBJ2-5; 9 bases line up with TRBD1. Germline V gene sequence: CDR1 SEHNR, CDR2 FQNEAQ (reference sequence). This CDR3 is 13 amino acids long. The V and J ends lost 1 base and 7 bases, in that order; junction bases with no gene match: 1. The CDR3 DNA follows: TGTGCCAGCAGCTTAGGGGGACAGGGGACCCAGTACTTC. Translating gives CASSLGGQGTQYF.

This clonotype was seen ten or more times. The chain is built from TRBV15 and TRBJ1-5; D gene ambiguous. Germline V gene lookup returns CDR1 LNHNV and CDR2 YYDKDF (reference sequence). The CDR3 has 12 amino acids. Trimming removed 1 base from V and 9 bases from J, with 7 bases in between. CDR3 coding DNA: TGTGCCACCAGCAGAGGGGCAGGGCCCCAGCATTTT. Translation: CATSRGAGPQHF.

This chain connects TRBV7-9 to TRBJ2-1, with no clear D. CDR3 length: 15 residues. Germline lookup yields CDR1 SEHNR and CDR2 FQNEAQ (reference sequence). The V and J ends lost 1 base and 0 bases respectively, with 7 bases between them. The CDR3 here is CASSLDGASYNEQFF. In DNA, the CDR3 is TGTGCCAGCAGCTTAGACGGAGCCTCCTACAATGAGCAGTTCTTC.

This clonotype appeared a few times. The V and J genes are TRBV12-5 and TRBJ1-1; D is unclear. With 5 bases removed from V and 3 bases from J, the gap between germline ends came to 7 bases. CDR1 is LGHNT and CDR2 is FRNRAP in the germline V gene. The CDR3 loop spans 12 amino acids. CDR3 in DNA: TGTGCTAGTGGTCCCTCGTACACTGAAGCTTTCTTT. This encodes CASGPSYTEAFF.

V and J are TRBV7-2 and TRBJ2-7, with TRBD2 matching over 7 bases. The CDR3 runs to 16 residues. Germline loops: CDR1 SGHTA, CDR2 FQGNSA. The J segment lost 2 bases and the V segment lost 1 base, leaving 8 bases of the junction unmatched. This CDR3 reads CASSLGQAGLPYEQYF. The CDR3 nucleotides are TGTGCCAGCAGCTTAGGACAAGCGGGATTACCCTACGAGCAGTACTTC.

The CDR3 here is CASSLGTSGSYNEQFF. CDR3 DNA: TGTGCCAGCAGCTTAGGGACTAGCGGCTCCTACAATGAGCAGTTCTTC. This chain uses TRBV7-4 with TRBJ2-1, with 10 bases matching TRBD2. The germline V gene has CDR1 SGHVT and CDR2 SQSDAQ. The CDR3 spans 16 residues. Losses at the gene ends were 1 base for V and 0 bases for J; bases not matched to a gene: 0.

V usage is TRBV7-4 and J usage is TRBJ2-3; D is unresolved. Near its end, the DNA agrees better with TRBJ2-1, so the J call may be wrong. The CDR3 contains 15 residues. Germline lookup yields CDR1 SGHVT and CDR2 SQSDAQ. The CDR3 DNA reads TGTGCCAGCAGCTTAATGGACCGCACCTACAATGAGCAGTTCTTC. Translated: CASSLMDRTYNEQFF.

Only a few counts were recorded for this clonotype. This chain joins TRBV7-8 and TRBJ1-5, with a weak D call TRBD1 (5 bases). Trimming removed 5 bases at V and 7 bases at J, with 15 bases between. Germline lookup yields CDR1 SGHVS and CDR2 FQNEAQ. The CDR3 spans 14 residues. The CDR3 spells CASSLTELVQPQHF. In DNA form, the CDR3 reads TGTGCCAGCAGCCTGACAGAATTAGTCCAGCCCCAGCATTTT.

V is TRBV11-2 and J is TRBJ2-7; D call uncertain. CDR3 size: 15 residues. In germline, CDR1 is SGHAT, CDR2 FQNNGV. With 4 bases removed from V and 7 bases from J, the gap between germline ends came to 20 bases. CDR3 protein: CASSSRTVSYNEQYF. The CDR3 nucleotides are TGTGCCAGCAGCTCGAGGACCGTTTCCTACAATGAGCAGTACTTC.

By share, this clonotype ranks as medium-sized. The chain couples TRBV6-1 to TRBJ2-3; 7 positions match TRBD1. The CDR3 extends over 13 amino acids. After removal of 5 bases from V and 7 bases from J, the junction contained 6 bases not matched to a gene. Looked up from germline, CDR1 is MNHNS and CDR2 is SASEGT. The CDR3 bases are TGTGCCAGCAGTACTCCGGGACAGAATACGCAGTATTTT. The encoded protein is CASSTPGQNTQYF.

The chain combines TRBV4-1 with TRBJ2-3, with D perhaps matching TRBD2 (6 bases). This CDR3 spans 16 amino acids. Per the germline V gene, CDR1 is MGHRA and CDR2 is YSYEKL. V was trimmed by 3 bases and J by 1 base, leaving 14 bases between them. CDR3 in DNA: TGCGCCAGCAGCCAGGACCCTAGCGCCCGCACAGATACGCAGTATTTT. This codes for CASSQDPSARTDTQYF.